This T cell receptor (beta chain) was obtained from a study of T cell repertoires in aging, cancer and after chemotherapy. Study overall: The full dataset contained several million TCR reads.

A mixed TRB-A/B primer pool amplified rearranged TRB by multiplex touch-down PCR. TCRdb reanalysed the multiplex PCR reads using MiXCR and keeps one entry per CDR3 protein. The sample contains some 2,000 distinct CDR3 sequences, 28% of which appear only once. This CDR3 is 13 amino acids long. CDR1 is PRHDT and CDR2 is FYEKMQ in the germline V gene (reference sequence). Between the trimmed V and J ends, which lost 2 bases and 4 bases, there was a span of 9 bases. This clonotype was counted only a few times. TCR beta rearrangements were amplified from peripheral blood genomic DNA. The clonotype comes from a human donor with a solid tumor. The V gene is TRBV13, the J gene TRBJ2-7; D may match TRBD1 or TRBD2 (5 bases each). Sample: blood. CDR3 coding DNA: TGTGCCAGCAGCTTAAGTGAGGGGTACGAGCAGTACGTC. Its protein is CASSLSEGYEQYV.